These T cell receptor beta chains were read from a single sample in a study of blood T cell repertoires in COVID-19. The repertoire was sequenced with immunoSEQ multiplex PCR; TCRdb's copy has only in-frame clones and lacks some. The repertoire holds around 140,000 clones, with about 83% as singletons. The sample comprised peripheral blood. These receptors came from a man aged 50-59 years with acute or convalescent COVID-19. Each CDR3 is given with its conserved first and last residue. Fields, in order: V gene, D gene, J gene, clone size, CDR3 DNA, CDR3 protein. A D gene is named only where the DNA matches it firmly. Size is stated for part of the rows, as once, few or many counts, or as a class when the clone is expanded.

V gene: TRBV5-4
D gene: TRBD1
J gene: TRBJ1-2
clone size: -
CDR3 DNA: TGTGCCAGCAGCCCTGACAGGGGGCGCAACTATGGCTACACCTTC
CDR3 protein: CASSPDRGRNYGYTF

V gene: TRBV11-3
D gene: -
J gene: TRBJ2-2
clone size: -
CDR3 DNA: TGTGCCAGCAGCGGGACTGATGTCACCGGGGAGCTGTTTTTT
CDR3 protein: CASSGTDVTGELFF

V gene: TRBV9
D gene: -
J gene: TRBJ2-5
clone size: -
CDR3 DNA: TGTGCCAGCAGCTGGAGGGGTGGTCAAGAGACCCAGTACTTC
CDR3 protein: CASSWRGGQETQYF

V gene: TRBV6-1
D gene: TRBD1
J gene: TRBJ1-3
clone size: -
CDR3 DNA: TGTGCCAGCAGTGAGAGGGACAGGGTGTCGTGGGACACCATATATTTT
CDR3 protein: CASSERDRVSWDTIYF

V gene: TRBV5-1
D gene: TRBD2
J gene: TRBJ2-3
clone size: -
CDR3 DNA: TGCGCCAGCGGCCTAGCGGGAACAGATACGCAGTATTTT
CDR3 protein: CASGLAGTDTQYF

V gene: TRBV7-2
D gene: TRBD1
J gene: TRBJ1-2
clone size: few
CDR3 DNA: TGTGCCAGCAGTCCGGACAGGGAATATGGCTACACCTTC
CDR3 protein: CASSPDREYGYTF

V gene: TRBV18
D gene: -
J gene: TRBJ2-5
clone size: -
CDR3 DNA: TGTGCCAGCTCAGAGAACCTACAAGAGACCCAGTACTTC
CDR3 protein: CASSENLQETQYF

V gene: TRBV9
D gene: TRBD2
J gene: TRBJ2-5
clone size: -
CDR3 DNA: TGTGCCAGCAGCTTCAGGACTAGCGGGGGCCCTAGTCAAGAGACCCAGTACTTC
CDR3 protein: CASSFRTSGGPSQETQYF

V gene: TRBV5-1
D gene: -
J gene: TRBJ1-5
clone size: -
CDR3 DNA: TGCGCCAGCAGGTTAGACAGAAATCAGCCCCAGCATTTT
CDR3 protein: CASRLDRNQPQHF

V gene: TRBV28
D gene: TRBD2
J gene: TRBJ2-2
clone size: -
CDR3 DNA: TGTGCCACCCGCCCTAGCGGGGCGAACACCGGGGAGCTGTTTTTT
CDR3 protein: CATRPSGANTGELFF

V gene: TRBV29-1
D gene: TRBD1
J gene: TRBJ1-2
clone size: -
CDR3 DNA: TGCAGCGTGGGGACAGGGGTTGGCTACACCTTC
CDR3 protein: CSVGTGVGYTF